Reported below is one T cell receptor beta chain. In the source study's methods: Estimated nucleated cell counts came from reference gene primer amplification. Sequencing used immunoSEQ multiplex PCR; TCRdb keeps in-frame clones, though not all of them. V and J calls and clone size are as listed in that table; D and trimming were resolved from the DNA. Of about 280,000 clones listed, 87% were seen once; the top ten hold over 6%. These data originate in a study of blood T cell repertoires in COVID-19. In the study overall: Sample material is recorded as cDNA or gDNA derived from T cells, B-cell-depleted T cells, or PBMCs.

Cohort allocation depended upon clinical history that participants reported. Before being deemed recovered, Cohort 3 donors had two negative PCRs, clearance, or symptom resolution. Trimming took 6 bases from V and 6 from J, leaving 8 bases between them. The V gene's germline CDR1 is MGHDK and CDR2 SYGVNS. This CDR3 region has 11 residues. The chain combines TRBV25-1 with TRBJ1-2, with D tentatively TRBD1 (5 bases). The sequenced sample consisted of PBMCs or T cells enriched from blood (not recorded which). This TCR came from a woman aged 40 to 50 who had recovered from COVID-19. CDR3 residues: CASSQGHGYTF. CDR3 sequence (DNA): TGTGCCAGCAGCCAGGGCCATGGCTACACCTTC.